The table lists the clone carrying this T cell receptor beta chain with a few counts. Selected positively for CCR7 and CD45RO-negative, naive CD8 cells excluded terminally differentiated effector memory CD45RA+ cells. Method: immunoSEQ multiplex PCR; TCRdb's copy keeps in-frame clones and lacks some. The data contain hundreds of thousands of clones, approximately 90% of them singletons. The CDR3 extends over 14 amino acids. Germline V lookup: CDR1 SGHVS, CDR2 FNYEAQ. V gave up 6 bases and J gave up 4 bases; unmatched junction bases: 7. These data originate in a study of shared clonotypes between healthy human individuals.

This receptor was identified in a young man in good health. The V and J genes are TRBV7-6 and TRBJ1-2; TRBD1 matches at 8 bases. Sequenced material: naive CD8+ T cells sorted from blood. The CDR3 DNA reads TGTGCCAGCAGTAACCGGACAGGGCGCTATGGCTACACCTTC. Amino acids: CASSNRTGRYGYTF. The full variable domain, with the rest looked up from reference TRBV7-6 and TRBJ1-2, is GAGVSQSPRYKVTKRGQDVALRCDPISGHVSLYWYRQALGQGPEFLTYFNYEAQQDKSGLPNDRFSAERPEGSISTLTIQRTEQRDSAMYRCASSNRTGRYGYTFGSGTRLTVV.